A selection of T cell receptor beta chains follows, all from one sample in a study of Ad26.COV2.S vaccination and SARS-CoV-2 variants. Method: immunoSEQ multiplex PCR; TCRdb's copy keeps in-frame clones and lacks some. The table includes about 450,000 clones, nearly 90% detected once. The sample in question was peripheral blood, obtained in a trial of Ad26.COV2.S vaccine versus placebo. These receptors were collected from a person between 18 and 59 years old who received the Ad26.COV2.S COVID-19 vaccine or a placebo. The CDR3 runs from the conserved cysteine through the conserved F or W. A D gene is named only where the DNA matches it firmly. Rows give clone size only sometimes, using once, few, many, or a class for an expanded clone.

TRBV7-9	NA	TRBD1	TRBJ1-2	CASSIRQGASGYTF	TGTGCCAGCAGCATAAGACAGGGGGCGAGCGGCTACACCTTC
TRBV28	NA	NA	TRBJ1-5	CASTTGTAGGRPQHF	TGTGCCAGCACTACGGGAACGGCAGGTGGACGGCCCCAGCATTTT
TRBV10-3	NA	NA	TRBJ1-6	CAISESRWDNSPLHF	TGTGCCATCAGTGAGTCGAGATGGGACAATTCACCCCTCCACTTT
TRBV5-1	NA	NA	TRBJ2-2	CASSVINTGELFF	TGCGCCAGCAGCGTAATCAACACCGGGGAGCTGTTTTTT
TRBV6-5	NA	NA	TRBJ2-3	CASSYGDSPDTQYF	TGTGCCAGCAGTTACGGAGACTCTCCAGATACGCAGTATTTT
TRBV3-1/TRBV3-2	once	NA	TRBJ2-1	CASSHRGRYNEQFF	TGTGCCAGCAGCCATCGGGGGAGATACAATGAGCAGTTCTTC
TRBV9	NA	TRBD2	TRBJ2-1	CASSATSGSYNEQFF	TGTGCCAGCAGCGCAACTAGCGGGAGTTACAATGAGCAGTTCTTC
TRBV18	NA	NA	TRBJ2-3	CASSPGFTDTQYF	TGTGCCAGCTCACCGGGCTTCACAGATACGCAGTATTTT
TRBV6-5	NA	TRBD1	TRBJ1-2	CASSYNLNRGYGYTF	TGTGCCAGCAGTTATAACCTCAACAGGGGTTATGGCTACACCTTC
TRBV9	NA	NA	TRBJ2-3	CASSTGKTQYF	TGTGCCAGCAGCACTGGTAAGACGCAGTATTTT
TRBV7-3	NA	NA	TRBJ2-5	CASSLTHTQTQYF	TGTGCCAGCAGCTTAACCCATACACAGACCCAGTACTTC
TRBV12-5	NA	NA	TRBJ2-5	CASGLVSGAVWAQYF	TGTGCTAGTGGTTTGGTATCGGGGGCGGTGTGGGCCCAGTACTTC
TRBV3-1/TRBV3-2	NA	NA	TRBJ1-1	CASSLATENTEAFF	TGTGCCAGCAGCCTGGCGACAGAGAACACTGAAGCTTTCTTT